The rows below give T cell receptor beta chains drawn from one sample of a study of cytomegalovirus exposure and HLA in healthy donors. Assay: immunoSEQ multiplex PCR; the TCRdb copy retains only in-frame clones and omits some. The sample includes 40,000 to 45,000 clones, around 87% of them seen just once. Sequenced material: PBMCs. The receptors shown here come from a woman aged 40 to 49 in good health and CMV-seropositive. Both conserved end residues are part of each CDR3. A D gene is named only where the DNA matches it firmly. Clone size is given for some rows only: seen once, a few or many times, or a class if the clone is expanded.

j_call clone_size d_call v_call cdr3_aa cdr3_nt
TRBJ2-7 . . TRBV9 CASSPGGAPTSYEQYF TGTGCCAGCAGCCCTGGCGGGGCTCCGACCAGCTACGAGCAGTACTTC
TRBJ2-5 . . TRBV9 CASSVGQEQETQYF TGTGCCAGCAGCGTAGGACAGGAGCAAGAGACCCAGTACTTC
TRBJ1-6 . TRBD1 TRBV4-1 CASSQQTGGEVVGSPLHF TGCGCCAGCAGCCAACAGACAGGGGGCGAGGTCGTAGGTTCACCCCTCCACTTT
TRBJ1-2 . . TRBV11-2 CASKSNGQFGYTF TGTGCCAGCAAGTCAAACGGACAGTTCGGCTACACCTTC
TRBJ2-7 . . TRBV7-9 CASSRGQNEQYF TGTGCCAGCAGCCGCGGGCAGAACGAGCAGTACTTC
TRBJ2-5 . TRBD2 TRBV7-9 CASSLAPGGETQYF TGTGCCAGCAGCTTAGCCCCGGGAGGAGAGACCCAGTACTTC
TRBJ2-7 . TRBD2 TRBV6-4 CASRAGLAGDEQYF TGTGCCAGCAGGGCCGGACTAGCGGGAGACGAGCAGTACTTC
TRBJ1-1 . . TRBV27 CASSFRGREAFF TGTGCCAGCAGTTTCAGGGGAAGGGAAGCTTTCTTT
TRBJ1-3 . TRBD1 TRBV9 CASSFGQGAGNTIYF TGTGCCAGCAGCTTTGGACAGGGGGCTGGAAACACCATATATTTT
TRBJ2-2 . TRBD1 TRBV9 CASSVLGQMNTGELFF TGTGCCAGCAGCGTCCTGGGACAGATGAACACCGGGGAGCTGTTTTTT
TRBJ1-3 . . TRBV30 CAWMGGSGNTIYF TGTGCCTGGATGGGGGGGTCTGGAAACACCATATATTTT
TRBJ2-7 . TRBD1 TRBV6-6 CASSDTGQGYEQYF TGTGCCAGCAGTGACACGGGACAGGGTTACGAGCAGTACTTC
TRBJ2-1 once . TRBV27 CASSLTGEQFF TGTGCCAGCAGTTTAACGGGAGAGCAGTTCTTC
TRBJ1-2 . . TRBV14 CASSQSTEPPYGYTF TGTGCCAGCAGCCAGTCGACAGAACCCCCTTATGGCTACACCTTC
TRBJ1-4 few . TRBV7-2 CASSLGGPEKLFF TGTGCCAGCAGCTTGGGGGGGCCTGAAAAACTGTTTTTT
TRBJ2-1 . TRBD1 TRBV19 CASSPNRGQRGEQFF TGTGCCAGTAGCCCTAACAGGGGACAACGTGGGGAGCAGTTCTTC
TRBJ2-7 few TRBD2 TRBV6-5 CASGGGSGTDEQYF TGTGCCAGCGGGGGCGGTAGCGGGACCGACGAGCAGTACTTC
TRBJ2-2 . TRBD2 TRBV19 CASIGRRLAGVDTGELFF TGTGCCAGTATTGGCCGTCGACTAGCGGGAGTCGACACCGGGGAGCTGTTTTTT
TRBJ2-5 . . TRBV6-1 CASRDSYRAETQYF TGTGCCAGCAGAGACTCCTACAGGGCAGAGACCCAGTACTTC
TRBJ2-3 . TRBD2 TRBV14 CASSRGAGAQDTQYF TGTGCCAGCAGCCGCGGAGCGGGAGCACAGGATACGCAGTATTTT
TRBJ2-5 once TRBD1 TRBV7-3 CASSARGQGAETQYF TGTGCCAGCAGCGCCCGCGGACAGGGGGCAGAGACCCAGTACTTC
TRBJ1-2 . . TRBV2 CASSDGGGGYTF TGTGCCAGCAGTGATGGGGGGGGAGGCTACACCTTC
TRBJ2-7 . . TRBV18 CASSPRDREESYF TGTGCCAGCTCACCGCGAGACAGGGAGGAGTCGTACTTC
TRBJ1-4 . . TRBV28 CASDQGRADEKLFF TGTGCCAGCGATCAGGGGAGGGCGGATGAAAAACTGTTTTTT
TRBJ2-3 . . TRBV15 CATSRDENTQYF TGTGCCACCAGCAGAGATGAGAATACGCAGTATTTT
TRBJ2-2 . TRBD2 TRBV15 CATSREGLAGVRGELFF TGTGCCACCAGCAGGGAAGGACTAGCGGGAGTGCGGGGGGAGCTGTTTTTT
TRBJ1-2 . . TRBV7-2 CASGYPGNYGYTF TGTGCCAGCGGCTACCCGGGGAACTATGGCTACACCTTC
TRBJ2-1 . TRBD1 TRBV5-1 CASSDAPGTGHNEQFF TGCGCCAGCAGCGACGCGCCGGGGACAGGGCACAATGAGCAGTTCTTC
TRBJ2-5 . TRBD1 TRBV5-1 CASSFGDRGQETQYF TGCGCCAGCAGCTTTGGGGACAGGGGGCAAGAGACCCAGTACTTC
TRBJ1-5 . . TRBV19 CASSMKRIDQPQHF TGTGCCAGTAGTATGAAGAGGATAGATCAGCCCCAGCATTTT
TRBJ2-1 . TRBD2 TRBV7-9 CSSSTPVGRGGPGDEQFF TGTTCCAGCAGCACCCCTGTCGGGCGGGGGGGGCCCGGGGATGAGCAGTTCTTC
TRBJ2-1 . TRBD2 TRBV7-8 CASSLAVLAGVNNEQFF TGTGCCAGCAGCTTAGCAGTGCTAGCGGGGGTTAACAATGAGCAGTTCTTC
TRBJ2-5 . TRBD2 TRBV7-9 CASRAGAGETQYF TGTGCCAGCCGGGCGGGAGCGGGAGAGACCCAGTACTTC
TRBJ1-1 . . TRBV18 CASSRRLLDGNTEAFF TGTGCCAGCTCACGGAGGCTGCTTGACGGGAACACTGAAGCTTTCTTT
TRBJ2-1 . . TRBV7-2 CASSLEGRPGVEFF TGTGCCAGCAGCCTAGAGGGCCGGCCGGGAGTGGAGTTCTTC
TRBJ1-2 . . TRBV15 CATSGSRGYTF TGTGCCACCAGCGGGAGCAGAGGCTACACCTTC
TRBJ2-1 . . TRBV5-5 CASSFIGGGEQFF TGTGCCAGCAGCTTTATTGGAGGGGGCGAGCAGTTCTTC
TRBJ1-6 . . TRBV27 CASKWAGPNSPLHF TGTGCCAGCAAGTGGGCAGGGCCTAATTCACCCCTCCACTTT
TRBJ2-3 . . TRBV10-3 CATNGVGGAQYF TGTGCCACGAACGGGGTCGGAGGTGCGCAGTATTTT
TRBJ2-7 . TRBD1 TRBV11-2 CASSFLRGYEQYF TGTGCCAGCAGCTTTCTCAGGGGGTACGAGCAGTACTTC
TRBJ1-3 . TRBD1 TRBV5-6 CASSLGQGIGNTIYF TGTGCCAGCAGCTTGGGACAGGGGATTGGAAACACCATATATTTT
TRBJ2-1 . TRBD2 TRBV7-2 CASSLAGDGLAGVNEQFF TGTGCCAGCAGCTTAGCGGGGGACGGACTAGCGGGGGTAAATGAGCAGTTCTTC
TRBJ1-1 . TRBD1 TRBV29-1 CSVVFTGTGVAFF TGCAGCGTTGTTTTCACCGGGACAGGGGTGGCTTTCTTT
TRBJ1-2 . . TRBV4-1 CASSQPWPGARPGYTF TGCGCCAGCAGCCAGCCTTGGCCAGGGGCCCGCCCTGGCTACACCTTC
TRBJ2-7 . . TRBV15 CATSRPSGGEQYF TGTGCCACCAGCAGACCCTCCGGGGGCGAGCAGTACTTC
TRBJ1-6 . . TRBV6-5 CASSPDRNNSPLHF TGTGCCAGCAGCCCCGACAGAAATAATTCACCCCTCCACTTT
TRBJ2-7 . . TRBV19 CASSPQGRSYEQYF TGTGCCAGTAGTCCACAGGGGAGGTCCTACGAGCAGTACTTC
TRBJ2-2 . . TRBV10-1 CASPSSHEHRGAVF TGCGCCAGCCCATCGTCTCACGAGCACCGGGGAGCTGTTTTT
TRBJ1-2 . TRBD1 TRBV6-6 CASSTRGDNNYGYTF TGTGCCAGCAGTACCAGGGGGGACAATAACTATGGCTACACCTTC
TRBJ2-2 . . TRBV11-2 CASSLVTVTGELFF TGTGCCAGCAGCTTAGTGACAGTCACCGGGGAGCTGTTTTTT
TRBJ2-3 . . TRBV7-9 CACYQEDTDTQYF TGTGCCTGCTACCAGGAGGACACAGATACGCAGTATTTT
TRBJ1-4 . TRBD1 TRBV19 CASSPRTGGVSNEKLFF TGTGCCAGTAGTCCCCGGACAGGGGGGGTTTCTAATGAAAAACTGTTTTTT
TRBJ2-3 . TRBD2 TRBV5-1 CASSLGTSGGEDTQYF TGCGCCAGCAGCCTAGGGACTAGCGGGGGGGAAGATACGCAGTATTTT
TRBJ2-5 once . TRBV7-7 CASSPLPESGWETQYF TGTGCTAGCAGCCCCCTCCCAGAGAGCGGATGGGAGACCCAGTACTTC
TRBJ2-1 . . TRBV27 CASSCWVARHNEQFF TGTGCCAGCAGTTGCTGGGTAGCGAGGCACAATGAGCAGTTCTTC
TRBJ2-3 . . TRBV5-5 CASSQLTRVDTQYF TGTGCCAGCAGCCAGCTGACTAGGGTGGATACGCAGTATTTT
TRBJ2-7 . TRBD1 TRBV19 CASSYRTGPEQYF TGTGCCAGTAGCTACCGGACAGGGCCCGAGCAGTACTTC